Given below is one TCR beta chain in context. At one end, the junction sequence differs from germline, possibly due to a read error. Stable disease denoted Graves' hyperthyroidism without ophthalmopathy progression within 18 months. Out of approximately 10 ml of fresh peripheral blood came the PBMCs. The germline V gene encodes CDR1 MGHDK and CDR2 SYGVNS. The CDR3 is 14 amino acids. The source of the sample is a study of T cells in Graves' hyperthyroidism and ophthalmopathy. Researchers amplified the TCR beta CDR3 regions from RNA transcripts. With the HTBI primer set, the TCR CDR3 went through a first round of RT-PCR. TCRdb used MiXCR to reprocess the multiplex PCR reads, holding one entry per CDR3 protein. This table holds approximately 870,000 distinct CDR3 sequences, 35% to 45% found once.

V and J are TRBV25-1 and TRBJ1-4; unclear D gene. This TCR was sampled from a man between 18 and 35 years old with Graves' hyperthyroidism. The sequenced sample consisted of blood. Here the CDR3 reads CASSADGPNEKLFF. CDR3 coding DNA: TGCGCCAGCAGCGCGGACGGCCCGAATGAAAAACTGTTTTTT.